The 8 T cell receptor beta chains below all came from one sample that was sequenced in a study of CD8 T cells in ankylosing spondylitis. TCRdb ran MiXCR on the 5' RACE reads and lists one entry per CDR3 protein. The data show around 150,000 distinct CDR3 sequences, about 7% seen once. The sample taken for sequencing was blood, either unsorted or a sorted T cell fraction (not recorded which). Every receptor here comes from a female donor with ankylosing spondylitis or in good health (not recorded which).

In its sample, this clonotype was seen many times. V is TRBV5-1 and J is TRBJ2-6; D is unresolved. CDR1 and CDR2 (germline): SGHRS, YFSETQ. CDR3 length: 16 residues. The V end lost 0 bases, the J end lost 4 bases, and 11 bases lay between the germline ends. CDR3 sequence reads: CASSLAGEAGANVLTF. The CDR3 nucleotides are TGCGCCAGCAGCTTGGCCGGTGAGGCCGGGGCCAACGTCCTGACTTTC.

This clonotype was counted ten times or more. This chain joins TRBV7-2 and TRBJ1-2; D uncertain. The germline CDR1 and CDR2 sequences are SGHTA and FQGNSA. The V gene lost 5 bases and the J gene lost 2 bases, with 12 bases spanning the gap. The CDR3 is made up of 14 amino acids. The CDR3, as DNA: TGTGCCAGCAGCCCCTCCTTGTTGAACTATGGCTACACCTTC. Translated, it gives CASSPSLLNYGYTF.

The chain couples TRBV18 to TRBJ2-5; TRBD1 might be the D (6 bases). V was shortened by 3 bases and J by 4 bases, with 27 bases between the two germline ends. The germline V gene has CDR1 KGHSH and CDR2 LQKENI. CDR3 length: 19 residues. The CDR3 loop reads CASSPVHGAQGRQAETQYF. The CDR3 region has the DNA TGTGCCAGCTCACCGGTTCATGGGGCCCAGGGGCGTCAGGCAGAGACCCAGTACTTC.

This clonotype was counted ten times or more. The J gene is TRBJ2-3, the V gene TRBV4-2; 9 nucleotides match TRBD1. Trimming removed 7 bases from V and 6 bases from J; junction bases left unmatched: 5. This CDR3 has 13 amino acids. Germline V lookup: CDR1 LGHNA, CDR2 YNFKEQ. CDR3: CASNGQGWDTQYF. The CDR3 DNA reads as TGTGCCAGCAACGGACAGGGGTGGGATACGCAGTATTTT.

This clonotype has a handful of counts. The V call is TRBV11-1, the J call TRBJ2-3; D gene ambiguous. The CDR3 is 11 residues long. Trimming pared 4 bases from V and 6 bases from J, leaving 5 bases between. CDR1 and CDR2 from the germline V gene are SGHAT and FQDESV (reference sequence). The CDR3 DNA reads TGTGCCAGCAGCTCTATGGATACGCAGTATTTT. This translates into CASSSMDTQYF.

By share, this clonotype counts as medium-sized. This sequence joins TRBV12-3 or TRBV12-4 and TRBJ1-1; 7 bases line up with TRBD1. This CDR3 contains 12 residues. The V segment lost 5 bases and the J segment 11 bases; nucleotides outside the gene matches: 8. The DNA for the CDR3 is TGTGCCAGCAGTACCCAGGGGGTGTATGCTTTCTTT. It codes for CASSTQGVYAFF.

This clonotype was counted at least ten times. The V gene is TRBV5-1, the J gene TRBJ2-3, with a possible D match to TRBD1 (6 bases). Trimming removed 4 bases from V and 0 bases from J, with 18 bases in between. CDR3 size: 17 residues. Germline values: CDR1 SGHRS, CDR2 YFSETQ. The CDR3 reads CASSGHPTGSSTDTQYF. DNA of the CDR3: TGCGCCAGCAGCGGACACCCTACAGGGTCTAGCACAGATACGCAGTATTTT. Drawing the rest from reference TRBV5-1 and TRBJ2-3, the complete variable domain is KAGVTQTPRYLIKTRGQQVTLSCSPISGHRSVSWYQQTPGQGLQFLFEYFSETQRNKGNFPGRFSGRQFSNSRSEMNVSTLELGDSALYLCASSGHPTGSSTDTQYFGPGTRLTVL.

This chain links TRBV29-1 with TRBJ1-1; a possible D gene is TRBD1 (6 bases). The germline gives CDR1 SQVTM, CDR2 ANQGSEA. V was shortened by 8 bases and J by 0 bases, with 19 bases between the two germline ends. CDR3 length: 15 amino acids. The CDR3 nucleotides are TGCAGCAGTAAGGGGGATTCCACCCTGAACACTGAAGCTTTCTTT. This encodes CSSKGDSTLNTEAFF.